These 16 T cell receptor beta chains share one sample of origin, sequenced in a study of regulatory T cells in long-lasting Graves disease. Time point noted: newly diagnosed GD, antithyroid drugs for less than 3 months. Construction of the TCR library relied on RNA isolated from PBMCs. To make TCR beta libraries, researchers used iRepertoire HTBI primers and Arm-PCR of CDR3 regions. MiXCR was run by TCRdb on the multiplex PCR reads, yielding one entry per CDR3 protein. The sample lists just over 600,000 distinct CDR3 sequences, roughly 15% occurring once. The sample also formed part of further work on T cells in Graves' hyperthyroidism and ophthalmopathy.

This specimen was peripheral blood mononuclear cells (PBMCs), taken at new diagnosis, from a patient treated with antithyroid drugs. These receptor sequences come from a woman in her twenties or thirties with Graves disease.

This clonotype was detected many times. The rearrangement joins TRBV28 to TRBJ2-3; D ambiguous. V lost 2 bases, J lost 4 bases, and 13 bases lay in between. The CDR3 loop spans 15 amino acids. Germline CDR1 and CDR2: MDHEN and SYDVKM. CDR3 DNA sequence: TGTGCCAGCAGTTTAACTGGCTTTGGCCCAGATACGCAGTATTTT. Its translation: CASSLTGFGPDTQYF. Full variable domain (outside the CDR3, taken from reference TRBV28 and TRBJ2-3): DVKVTQSSRYLVKRTGEKVFLECVQDMDHENMFWYRQDPGLGLRLIYFSYDVKMKEKGDIPEGYSVSREKKERFSLILESASTNQTSMYLCASSLTGFGPDTQYFGPGTRLTVL.

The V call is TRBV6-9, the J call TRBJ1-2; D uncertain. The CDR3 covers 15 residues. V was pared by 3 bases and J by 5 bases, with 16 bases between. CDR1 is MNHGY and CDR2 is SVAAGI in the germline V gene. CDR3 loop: CASSYTHPGDYGYTF. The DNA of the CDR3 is TGTGCCAGCAGTTACACTCATCCAGGAGATTATGGCTACACCTTC.

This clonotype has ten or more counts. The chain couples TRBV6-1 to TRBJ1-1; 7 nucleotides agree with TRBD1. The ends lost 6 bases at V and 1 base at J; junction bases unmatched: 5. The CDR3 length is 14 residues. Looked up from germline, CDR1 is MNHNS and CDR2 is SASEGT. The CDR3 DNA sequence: TGTGCCAGCAGAATCAGGGACAGGAACACTGAAGCTTTCTTT. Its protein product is CASRIRDRNTEAFF.

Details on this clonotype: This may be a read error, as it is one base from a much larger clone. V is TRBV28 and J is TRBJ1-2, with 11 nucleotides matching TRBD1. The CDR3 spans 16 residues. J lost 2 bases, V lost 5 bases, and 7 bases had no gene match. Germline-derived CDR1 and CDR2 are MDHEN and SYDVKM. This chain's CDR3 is CASSATRDRGNYGYTF. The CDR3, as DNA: TGTGCCAGCAGTGCAACTCGGGACAGGGGGAACTATGGCTACACCTTC.

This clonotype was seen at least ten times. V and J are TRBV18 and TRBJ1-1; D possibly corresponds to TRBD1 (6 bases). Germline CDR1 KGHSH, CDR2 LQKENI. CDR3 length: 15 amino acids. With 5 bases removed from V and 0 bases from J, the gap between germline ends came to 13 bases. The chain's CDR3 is CASSNWDTLNTEAFF. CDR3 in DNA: TGTGCCAGCTCAAATTGGGACACCTTGAACACTGAAGCTTTCTTT.

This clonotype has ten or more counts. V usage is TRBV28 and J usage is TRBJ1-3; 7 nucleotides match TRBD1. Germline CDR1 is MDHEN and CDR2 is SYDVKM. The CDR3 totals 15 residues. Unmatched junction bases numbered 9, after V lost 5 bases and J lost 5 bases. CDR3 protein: CASSAPVTGRNTIYF. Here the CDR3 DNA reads TGTGCCAGCAGTGCTCCAGTGACAGGGAGAAACACCATATATTTT.

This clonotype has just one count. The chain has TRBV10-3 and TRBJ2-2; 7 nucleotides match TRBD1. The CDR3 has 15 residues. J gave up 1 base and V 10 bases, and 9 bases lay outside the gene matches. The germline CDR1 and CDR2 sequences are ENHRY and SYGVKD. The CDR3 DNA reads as TGTGCCACGTCTACAGGGGCCCTGAACACCGGGGAGCTGTTTTTT. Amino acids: CATSTGALNTGELFF.

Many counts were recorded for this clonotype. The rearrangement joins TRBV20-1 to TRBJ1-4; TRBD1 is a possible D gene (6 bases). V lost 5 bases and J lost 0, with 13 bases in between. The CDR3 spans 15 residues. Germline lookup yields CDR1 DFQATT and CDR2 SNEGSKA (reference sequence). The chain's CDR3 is CSAPDGGATNEKLFF. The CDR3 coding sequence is TGCAGTGCTCCAGACGGGGGCGCAACTAATGAAAAACTGTTTTTT.

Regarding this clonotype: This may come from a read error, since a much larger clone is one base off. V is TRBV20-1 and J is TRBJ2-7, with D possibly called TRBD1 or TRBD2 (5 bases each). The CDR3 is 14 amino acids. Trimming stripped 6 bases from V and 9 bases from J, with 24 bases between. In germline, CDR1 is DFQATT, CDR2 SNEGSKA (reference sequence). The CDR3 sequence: CSARGASRLERQYF. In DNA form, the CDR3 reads TGCAGTGCCCGAGGGGCTAGCAGGCTGGAGAGGCAGTACTTC.

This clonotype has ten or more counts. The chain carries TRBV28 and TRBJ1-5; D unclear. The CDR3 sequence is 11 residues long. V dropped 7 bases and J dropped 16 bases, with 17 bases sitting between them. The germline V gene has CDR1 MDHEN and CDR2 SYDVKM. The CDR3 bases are TGTGCCAGCACTCGATACGAGGGTTACCATTTT. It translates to CASTRYEGYHF. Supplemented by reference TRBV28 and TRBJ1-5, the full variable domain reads DVKVTQSSRYLVKRTGEKVFLECVQDMDHENMFWYRQDPGLGLRLIYFSYDVKMKEKGDIPEGYSVSREKKERFSLILESASTNQTSMYLCASTRYEGYHFGDGTRLSIL.

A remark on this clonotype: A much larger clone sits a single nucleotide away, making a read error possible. The CDR3 DNA reads as TGTGCCAGCAGTGAAAGGACTCTTGGGCTAGATACGCAGTATTTT. Its protein is CASSERTLGLDTQYF. The rearrangement uses TRBV2 and TRBJ2-3; a weak D match, TRBD2 (5 bases). The CDR3 sequence is 15 residues long. V was pared by 2 bases and J by 5 bases, with 14 bases between. Germline-derived CDR1 and CDR2 are SNHLY and FYNNEI.

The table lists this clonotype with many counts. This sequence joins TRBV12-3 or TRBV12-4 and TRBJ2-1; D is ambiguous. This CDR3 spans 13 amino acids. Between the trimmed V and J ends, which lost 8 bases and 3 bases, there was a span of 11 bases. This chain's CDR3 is CASLPTGYNEQFF. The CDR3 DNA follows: TGTGCCAGCCTTCCGACTGGCTACAATGAGCAGTTCTTC.

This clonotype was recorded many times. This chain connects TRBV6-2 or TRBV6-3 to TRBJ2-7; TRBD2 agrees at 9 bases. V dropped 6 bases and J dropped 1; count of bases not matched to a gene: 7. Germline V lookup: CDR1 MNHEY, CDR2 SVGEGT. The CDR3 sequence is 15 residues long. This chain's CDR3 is CASRRSGRSSYEQYF. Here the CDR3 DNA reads TGTGCCAGCAGACGTAGCGGGAGATCTTCCTACGAGCAGTACTTC.

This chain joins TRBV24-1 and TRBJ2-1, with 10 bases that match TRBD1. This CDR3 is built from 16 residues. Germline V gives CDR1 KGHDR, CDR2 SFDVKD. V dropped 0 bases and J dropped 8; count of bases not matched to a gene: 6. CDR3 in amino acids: CATSDLPGQGHDEQFF. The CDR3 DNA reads TGTGCCACCAGTGATTTGCCGGGACAGGGGCATGATGAGCAGTTCTTC.

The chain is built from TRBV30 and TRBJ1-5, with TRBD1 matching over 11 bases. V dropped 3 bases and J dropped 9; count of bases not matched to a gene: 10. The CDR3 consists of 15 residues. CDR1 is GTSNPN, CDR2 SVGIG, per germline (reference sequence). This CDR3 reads CAWSTGTGGTGPQHF. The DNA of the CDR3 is TGTGCCTGGAGCACCGGGACAGGGGGAACTGGGCCCCAGCATTTT.

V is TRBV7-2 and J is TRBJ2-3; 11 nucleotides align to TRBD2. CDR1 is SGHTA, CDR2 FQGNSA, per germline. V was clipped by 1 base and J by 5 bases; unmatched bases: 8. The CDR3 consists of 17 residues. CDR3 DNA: TGTGCCAGCAGCTTAGGAGTAGCGGGAGGGCCCAGAGATACGCAGTATTTT. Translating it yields CASSLGVAGGPRDTQYF.